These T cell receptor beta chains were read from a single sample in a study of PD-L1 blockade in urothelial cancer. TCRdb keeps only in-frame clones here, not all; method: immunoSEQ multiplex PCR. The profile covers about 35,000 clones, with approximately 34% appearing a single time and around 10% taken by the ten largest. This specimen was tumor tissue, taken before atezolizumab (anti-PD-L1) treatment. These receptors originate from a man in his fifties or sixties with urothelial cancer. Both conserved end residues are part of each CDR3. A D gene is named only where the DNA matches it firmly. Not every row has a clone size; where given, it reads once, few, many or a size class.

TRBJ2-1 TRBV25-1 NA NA CASSVISRRTYNEQFF TGTGCCAGCAGTGTTATATCGAGGAGGACCTACAATGAGCAGTTCTTC
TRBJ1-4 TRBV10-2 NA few CASSPGGLQEKLFF TGCGCCAGCTCCCCGGGGGGGCTCCAGGAAAAACTGTTTTTT
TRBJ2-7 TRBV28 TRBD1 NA CASHTQGQGSYEQYF TGTGCCAGCCATACTCAGGGACAGGGCTCCTACGAGCAGTACTTC
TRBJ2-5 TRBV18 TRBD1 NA CASSPRVKGTGKETQYF TGTGCCAGCTCACCCAGGGTAAAAGGGACAGGGAAAGAGACCCAGTACTTC
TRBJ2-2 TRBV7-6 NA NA CASSREAGPGELFF TGTGCCAGCAGCCGAGAAGCAGGGCCCGGGGAGCTGTTTTTT
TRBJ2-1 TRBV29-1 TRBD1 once CSGDLPKGQTNEQFF TGCAGCGGCGACCTCCCCAAGGGACAGACAAATGAGCAGTTCTTC
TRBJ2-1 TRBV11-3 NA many CASSATGTGSYNEQFF TGTGCCAGCAGCGCAACCGGGACGGGCTCCTACAATGAGCAGTTCTTC
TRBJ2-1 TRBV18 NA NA CASSPGRDEQFF TGTGCCAGCTCACCTGGACGGGATGAGCAGTTCTTC
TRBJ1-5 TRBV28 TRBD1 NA CASSFKGAGINQPQHF TGTGCCAGCAGTTTTAAGGGGGCCGGCATAAATCAGCCCCAGCATTTT
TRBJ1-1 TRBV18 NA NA CASSPPGGMNTEAFF TGTGCCAGCTCACCTCCTGGGGGAATGAACACTGAAGCTTTCTTT
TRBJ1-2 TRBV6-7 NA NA CASSEDGGYGYTF TGTGCCAGCAGTGAAGACGGAGGCTATGGCTACACCTTC
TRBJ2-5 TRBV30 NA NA CAWSVLAEETQYF TGTGCCTGGAGTGTACTAGCCGAAGAGACCCAGTACTTC
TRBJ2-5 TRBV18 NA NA CASSQASQETQYF TGTGCCAGCTCCCAAGCCTCCCAAGAGACCCAGTACTTC
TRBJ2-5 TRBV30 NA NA CAWSEIGTFQGTQYF TGTGCCTGGAGCGAGATCGGGACTTTTCAAGGGACCCAGTACTTC
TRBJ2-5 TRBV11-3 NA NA CASSLMAAQETQYF TGTGCCAGCAGCTTGATGGCGGCCCAAGAGACCCAGTACTTC
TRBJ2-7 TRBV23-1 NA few CASSRWPPSAYEQYF TGCGCCAGCAGTCGGTGGCCTCCATCAGCCTACGAGCAGTACTTC
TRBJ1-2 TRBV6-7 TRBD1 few CASRDPGGGYTF TGTGCCAGCAGAGACCCAGGGGGAGGCTACACCTTC
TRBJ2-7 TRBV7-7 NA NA CASSFGPLGVYEQYF TGTGCCAGCAGCTTCGGCCCCCTTGGAGTCTACGAGCAGTACTTC
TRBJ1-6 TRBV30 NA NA CARGAGWNSPLHF TGTGCCCGGGGGGCAGGATGGAATTCACCCCTCCACTTT
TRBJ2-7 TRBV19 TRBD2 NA CASSVAGNAYEQYF TGTGCCAGTAGTGTAGCGGGAAATGCGTACGAGCAGTACTTC
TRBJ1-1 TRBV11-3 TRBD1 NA CASSPDRGRGEAFF TGTGCCAGCAGCCCGGACAGGGGGAGAGGTGAAGCTTTCTTT
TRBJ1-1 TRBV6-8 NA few CASVRPPTGLNTEAFF TGTGCCAGCGTTCGCCCCCCCACAGGATTGAACACTGAAGCTTTCTTT
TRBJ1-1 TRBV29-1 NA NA CSVGAPVSEAFF TGCAGCGTCGGGGCCCCTGTGTCTGAAGCTTTCTTT
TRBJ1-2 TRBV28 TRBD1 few CASSLDRDYGYTF TGTGCCAGCAGTTTGGACAGGGACTATGGCTACACCTTC
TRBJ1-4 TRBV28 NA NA CASSSVRVGEKLFF TGTGCCAGCAGTTCAGTGAGAGTGGGTGAAAAACTGTTTTTT
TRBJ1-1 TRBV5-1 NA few CASSMGGGNTEAFF TGCGCCAGCAGCATGGGGGGAGGTAACACTGAAGCTTTCTTT
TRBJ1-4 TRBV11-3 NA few CASSPGLRTNEKLFF TGTGCCAGCAGCCCGGGACTGAGAACTAATGAAAAACTGTTTTTT
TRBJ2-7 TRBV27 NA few CASSDERTTATYEQYF TGTGCCAGCAGTGATGAACGTACTACTGCAACCTACGAGCAGTACTTC
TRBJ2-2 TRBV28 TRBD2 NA CASTKGGPAGELFF TGTGCCAGCACAAAGGGAGGGCCGGCGGGGGAGCTGTTTTTT
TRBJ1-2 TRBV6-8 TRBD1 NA CASSPDRNYGYTF TGTGCCAGCAGTCCGGACAGGAACTATGGCTACACCTTC
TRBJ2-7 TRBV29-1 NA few CSVQTPQGDEQYF TGCAGCGTCCAGACCCCGCAAGGCGACGAGCAGTACTTC
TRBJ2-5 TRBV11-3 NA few CASSKTGGGETQYF TGTGCCAGCAGCAAGACAGGCGGTGGTGAGACCCAGTACTTC
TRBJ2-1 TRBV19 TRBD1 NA CASSMDRGRFDEQFF TGTGCCAGTAGTATGGACAGGGGGCGATTCGATGAGCAGTTCTTC
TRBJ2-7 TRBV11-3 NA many CASSLGARTHEQYF TGTGCCAGCAGCTTAGGGGCCAGGACCCACGAGCAGTACTTC
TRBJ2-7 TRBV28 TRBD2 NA CASSTSGRAPYEQYF TGTGCCAGCAGTACTAGCGGGAGGGCCCCCTACGAGCAGTACTTC
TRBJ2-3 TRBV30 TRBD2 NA CAWSGLAGRTDTQYF TGTGCCTGGAGCGGGCTAGCGGGCCGCACAGATACGCAGTATTTT
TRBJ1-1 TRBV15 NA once CATSRVAGFDSAFF TGTGCCACCAGCAGAGTCGCGGGTTTTGACTCGGCTTTCTTT
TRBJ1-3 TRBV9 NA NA CASSAPGGISGNTIYF TGTGCCAGCAGCGCCCCCGGGGGGATCTCTGGAAACACCATATATTTT
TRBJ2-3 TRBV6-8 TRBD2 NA CASSYTGASGRRDTDTQYF TGTGCCAGCAGTTACACCGGGGCTAGCGGGAGGCGGGACACAGATACGCAGTATTTT
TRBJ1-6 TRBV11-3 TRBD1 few CASTLNRDRGSSPLHF TGTGCCAGCACCTTAAACCGGGACAGGGGAAGTTCACCCCTCCACTTT
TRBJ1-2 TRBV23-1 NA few CASSQSTGQSYGYTF TGCGCCAGCAGCCAGTCTACAGGGCAGAGCTATGGCTACACCTTC
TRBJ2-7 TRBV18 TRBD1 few CASSPPDRLYEQYF TGTGCCAGCTCACCACCGGACAGGCTCTACGAGCAGTACTTC
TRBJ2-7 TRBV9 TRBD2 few CASTIGGVRSYEQYF TGTGCCAGCACCATTGGGGGGGTTCGCTCCTACGAGCAGTACTTC
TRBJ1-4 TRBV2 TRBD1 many CASSGGTGVEKLFF TGTGCCAGCAGTGGAGGGACAGGGGTTGAAAAACTGTTTTTT
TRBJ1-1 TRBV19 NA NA CASTDGIDGDTEAFF TGTGCCAGTACAGATGGGATAGATGGGGACACTGAAGCTTTCTTT